This T cell receptor beta chain was sequenced in a study of cytomegalovirus exposure and HLA in healthy donors. Study overall: In a later analysis, the roughly 130 validation repertoires were reported to have used the same platform as the 600 to 800 first-cohort repertoires.

Donors were drawn from the approximately 120-subject validation cohort, separate from the roughly 700-subject first cohort. For this clone: As yet, its antigen is unknown.

The CDR3 runs 16 residues. V lost 0 bases, J lost 3 bases, and 13 bases lay in between. The germline V gene encodes CDR1 SGDLS and CDR2 YYNGEE. Method: immunoSEQ multiplex PCR; TCRdb's copy keeps in-frame clones and lacks some. The table shows about 220,000 clones, with approximately 90% occurring only once. General study points: There were some public TCRs occurring in many donors, but most TCR sequences were rare.

Sequenced input: PBMCs. The sequence derives from a woman aged 18-30 years in good health and CMV-seronegative. The rearrangement uses TRBV9 and TRBJ2-1, with a possible D match to TRBD2 (6 bases). For the CDR3, the DNA is TGTGCCAGCAGCGTAGCTGGGTCGGGAGACTACAATGAGCAGTTCTTC. It codes for CASSVAGSGDYNEQFF.